A single sample is the source of the 23 T cell receptor beta chains below, sequenced in a study of cytomegalovirus exposure and HLA in healthy donors. Primers included in the PCR were 60 Vbeta and 13 Jbeta primers. The table came from immunoSEQ multiplex PCR; TCRdb's copy has only in-frame clones and leaves some out. This repertoire shows approximately 100,000 clones, about 74% found once; its top ten account for approximately 4.3%. The sequenced material came from PBMCs. The receptors shown here come from a woman in her late teens or twenties in good health and CMV-seropositive.

The chain carries TRBV5-1 and TRBJ2-3, with TRBD1 matching 7 bases. Germline V gives CDR1 SGHRS, CDR2 YFSETQ. J was trimmed by 0 bases and V by 3 bases; bases with no gene match: 4. The CDR3 runs 15 residues. The CDR3 DNA sequence: TGCGCCAGCAGCTGGACAGGAAGAAGCACAGATACGCAGTATTTT. It encodes CASSWTGRSTDTQYF.

The rearrangement joins TRBV7-2 to TRBJ2-3; D is possibly TRBD2 (5 bases). This CDR3 is built from 11 residues. V lost 5 bases and J 12 bases, leaving 12 bases between the germline ends. CDR1 and CDR2 from the germline V gene are SGHTA and FQGNSA. CDR3 protein: CASSKSGRQYF. The CDR3 DNA reads TGTGCCAGCAGCAAGAGCGGCCGTCAGTATTTT. Drawing the rest from reference TRBV7-2 and TRBJ2-3, the complete variable domain is GAGVSQSPSNKVTEKGKDVELRCDPISGHTALYWYRQSLGQGLEFLIYFQGNSAPDKSGLPSDRFSAERTGGSVSTLTIQRTQQEDSAVYLCASSKSGRQYFGPGTRLTVL.

V usage is TRBV28 and J usage is TRBJ1-1; weak D call: TRBD1 (6 bases). Germline V gene sequence: CDR1 MDHEN, CDR2 SYDVKM. V lost 8 bases and J 1 base, leaving 11 bases between the germline ends. The CDR3 covers 13 residues. CDR3 bases: TGTGCCAGCGGGGGACATTCGAACACTGAAGCTTTCTTT. It specifies CASGGHSNTEAFF.

This clone was found once. The chain has TRBV29-1 and TRBJ2-6; no definite D call. Germline assignment: CDR1 SQVTM and CDR2 ANQGSEA. Trimming stripped 4 bases from V and 0 bases from J, with 10 bases between. CDR3 length equals 15 residues. The CDR3: CSVGEASSGANVLTF. The CDR3 DNA reads TGCAGCGTTGGAGAGGCTAGCTCTGGGGCCAACGTCCTGACTTTC.

This rearrangement joins TRBV11-2 to TRBJ2-1; tentative D call: TRBD2 (6 bases). Germline-derived CDR1 and CDR2 are SGHAT and FQNNGV. The germline V and J ends were trimmed by 2 bases and 7 bases, with 15 bases remaining between them. CDR3 length: 15 residues. CDR3 coding DNA: TGTGCCAGCAGCTTATTCCGGGAGTATACGAATGAGCAGTTCTTC. It is translated as CASSLFREYTNEQFF.

The chain's CDR3 is CSVASGYSYEQYF. The CDR3 DNA follows: TGCAGCGTTGCGAGCGGGTACTCCTACGAGCAGTACTTC. The gene calls are TRBV29-1 and TRBJ2-7; tentative D call: TRBD2 (6 bases). The germline V and J ends were trimmed by 4 bases and 0 bases, with 10 bases remaining between them. The CDR3 loop spans 13 amino acids. Germline values: CDR1 SQVTM, CDR2 ANQGSEA.

The gene calls are TRBV7-9 and TRBJ2-1; 16 bases are a match to TRBD2. The germline V gene encodes CDR1 SEHNR and CDR2 FQNEAQ (reference sequence). This CDR3 comprises 18 residues. Losses at the gene ends were 4 bases for V and 7 bases for J; bases not matched to a gene: 10. The CDR3 reads CASSSPGTSGRVSNEQFF. CDR3 DNA sequence: TGTGCCAGCAGCTCCCCCGGGACTAGCGGGAGGGTCTCAAATGAGCAGTTCTTC. The whole variable domain, remainder taken from reference TRBV7-9 and TRBJ2-1, is DTGVSQNPRHKITKRGQNVTFRCDPISEHNRLYWYRQTLGQGPEFLTYFQNEAQLEKSRLLSDRFSAERPKGSFSTLEIQRTEQGDSAMYLCASSSPGTSGRVSNEQFFGPGTRLTVL.

This sequence joins TRBV4-1 and TRBJ2-2, with a tentative D call TRBD1 (5 bases). This CDR3 has 14 residues. CDR1 is MGHRA and CDR2 is YSYEKL in the germline V gene. V lost 2 bases and J 1 base, leaving 5 bases between the germline ends. The CDR3 DNA reads as TGCGCCAGCAGCCAAACAGGGAACACCGGGGAGCTGTTTTTT. Translating gives CASSQTGNTGELFF.

This chain connects TRBV30 to TRBJ2-7; D possibly corresponds to TRBD1 (7 bases). Per the germline V gene, CDR1 is GTSNPN and CDR2 is SVGIG (reference sequence). The CDR3 is 11 residues long. The V end lost 4 bases, the J end lost 6 bases, and 10 bases lay between the germline ends. The CDR3 loop reads CAWTQGGEQYF. CDR3 nucleotide sequence: TGTGCCTGGACCCAGGGGGGCGAGCAGTACTTC.

The V call is TRBV6-4, the J call TRBJ1-1; D unclear. Between the trimmed V and J ends, which lost 5 bases and 0 bases, there was a span of 7 bases. This CDR3 has 13 amino acids. CDR1 and CDR2 from the germline V gene are MRHNA and SNTAGT. The CDR3 spells CASSLDLNTEAFF. CDR3 DNA sequence: TGTGCCAGCAGTTTAGACTTGAACACTGAAGCTTTCTTT.

The table lists this clone with a count of one. This chain links TRBV27 with TRBJ2-7; 10 bases map to TRBD2. This CDR3 spans 14 amino acids. Trimming removed 5 bases from V and 5 bases from J; junction bases left unmatched: 6. Germline V CDR1 and CDR2: MNHEY, SMNVEV (reference sequence). This CDR3 reads CASSTSGNYNEQYF. The DNA for the CDR3 is TGTGCCAGCAGTACTAGCGGGAATTATAACGAGCAGTACTTC.

The chain is built from TRBV7-9 and TRBJ1-1; 9 nucleotides align to TRBD1. The V gene's germline CDR1 is SEHNR and CDR2 FQNEAQ (reference sequence). V trimming: 4 bases; J trimming: 1 base; junction bases outside the gene matches: 1. CDR3 length: 14 amino acids. CDR3 nucleotides: TGTGCCAGCAGCTGGGGACAGGGGAACACTGAAGCTTTCTTT. This gives the protein CASSWGQGNTEAFF.

The V and J genes are TRBV7-2 and TRBJ2-1, with 13 bases matching TRBD2. V shed 6 bases and J 5 bases; nucleotides not matched to a gene: 4. This CDR3 comprises 15 residues. Germline lookup yields CDR1 SGHTA and CDR2 FQGNSA. The CDR3 sequence is CASSRLAGGHNEQFF. The DNA of the CDR3 is TGTGCCAGCAGTCGACTAGCGGGAGGCCACAATGAGCAGTTCTTC. Using reference TRBV7-2 and TRBJ2-1 for the parts outside the CDR3, the full variable domain is GAGVSQSPSNKVTEKGKDVELRCDPISGHTALYWYRQSLGQGLEFLIYFQGNSAPDKSGLPSDRFSAERTGGSVSTLTIQRTQQEDSAVYLCASSRLAGGHNEQFFGPGTRLTVL.

This chain joins TRBV14 and TRBJ1-3, with D possibly TRBD1 on 5 matching bases. CDR3 length equals 17 residues. Germline CDR1 SGHDN, CDR2 FVKESK. V gave up 4 bases and J gave up 0 bases, with 16 bases separating them. The CDR3 bases are TGTGCCAGCAGCCGATCCGGACGACAGCTCTCTGGAAACACCATATATTTT. Protein product: CASSRSGRQLSGNTIYF.

This clone was detected only a few times. The V and J genes are TRBV30 and TRBJ2-5; 9 bases agree with TRBD1. CDR1 and CDR2 from the germline V gene are GTSNPN and SVGIG (reference sequence). V lost 1 base, J lost 7 bases, and 10 bases stayed unmatched. The CDR3 covers 15 residues. CDR3 in amino acids: CAWSGEDRGTWTQYF. CDR3 in DNA: TGTGCCTGGAGTGGAGAAGACAGGGGGACTTGGACCCAGTACTTC. The entire variable domain, with the rest obtained from reference TRBV30 and TRBJ2-5, is as follows: SQTIHQWPATLVQPVGSPLSLECTVEGTSNPNLYWYRQAAGRGLQLLFYSVGIGQISSEVPQNLSASRPQDRQFILSSKKLLLSDSGFYLCAWSGEDRGTWTQYFGPGTRLLVL.

The rearrangement links TRBV6-1 to TRBJ1-1; TRBD1 might be the D (5 bases). There are 14 residues in the CDR3. V was trimmed by 5 bases and J by 3 bases, leaving 13 bases between them. Germline V CDR1 and CDR2: MNHNS, SASEGT. CDR3 sequence: CASSFRAVDTEAFF. The CDR3 nucleotides are TGTGCCAGCAGTTTCAGGGCGGTGGACACTGAAGCTTTCTTT.

In this sample, this clone turned up a few times. The CDR3: CASKPLLQSDHGYTF. The CDR3 DNA follows: TGTGCCAGCAAACCTCTCCTTCAGAGCGATCATGGCTACACCTTC. The chain has TRBV27 and TRBJ1-2, with no clear D. V lost 7 bases, J lost 6 bases, and 21 bases lay in between. Germline V gene lookup returns CDR1 MNHEY and CDR2 SMNVEV (reference sequence). This CDR3 has 15 residues.

The V and J genes are TRBV27 and TRBJ1-5, with unresolved D. The V and J ends lost 3 bases and 5 bases respectively, with 14 bases between them. This CDR3 contains 15 residues. Germline values: CDR1 MNHEY, CDR2 SMNVEV (reference sequence). The CDR3 spells CASSFRPPRDQPQHF. The CDR3 DNA reads as TGTGCCAGCAGTTTCAGGCCCCCGAGGGATCAGCCCCAGCATTTT.

This clone was detected only a few times. J is TRBJ1-1 and V is TRBV5-1; unclear D gene. CDR1 SGHRS and CDR2 YFSETQ come from the germline V gene. Deletions cut 4 bases from V and 3 bases from J, with 10 bases between. This CDR3 region has 13 residues. CDR3 region: CASSRQEDTEAFF. CDR3 in DNA: TGCGCCAGCAGCAGGCAGGAGGACACTGAAGCTTTCTTT. Looking up the rest from reference TRBV5-1 and TRBJ1-1 gives the full variable domain: KAGVTQTPRYLIKTRGQQVTLSCSPISGHRSVSWYQQTPGQGLQFLFEYFSETQRNKGNFPGRFSGRQFSNSRSEMNVSTLELGDSALYLCASSRQEDTEAFFGQGTRLTVV.

The rearrangement links TRBV7-3 to TRBJ2-1; D perhaps matches TRBD2 (6 bases). CDR3 length equals 14 residues. Trimming removed 4 bases from V and 9 bases from J, with 16 bases in between. The V gene's germline CDR1 is SGHTA and CDR2 FQGTGA. CDR3 nucleotide sequence: TGTGCCAGCAGCTCCCTCACTAGCTGGGGTGAGCAGTTCTTC. Its protein product is CASSSLTSWGEQFF.

The chain joins TRBV7-9 to TRBJ2-1; 10 bases are a match to TRBD2. The CDR3 sequence is 16 residues long. Germline CDR1 is SEHNR and CDR2 is FQNEAQ (reference sequence). With V trimmed by 2 bases and J by 4 bases, 5 bases remained unmatched. The DNA for the CDR3 is TGTGCCAGCAGCTTATCCCTAGCGGGAGCATACAATGAGCAGTTCTTC. Amino acids: CASSLSLAGAYNEQFF. Based on the CDR3 plus reference TRBV7-9 and TRBJ2-1, the full variable domain is DTGVSQNPRHKITKRGQNVTFRCDPISEHNRLYWYRQTLGQGPEFLTYFQNEAQLEKSRLLSDRFSAERPKGSFSTLEIQRTEQGDSAMYLCASSLSLAGAYNEQFFGPGTRLTVL.

This rearrangement joins TRBV2 to TRBJ2-5; D may be TRBD1 (6 bases). This CDR3 has 16 residues. V was clipped by 4 bases and J by 5 bases, with 20 bases between them. CDR1 is SNHLY, CDR2 FYNNEI, per germline. The CDR3 region is CASSGPGGGQGETQYF. The CDR3 nucleotides are TGTGCCAGCAGTGGGCCAGGTGGGGGACAAGGGGAGACCCAGTACTTC.

This clone turned up a few times. The gene calls are TRBV4-1 and TRBJ2-5, with 12 nucleotides matching TRBD2. Per germline, CDR1 MGHRA and CDR2 YSYEKL. This CDR3 comprises 20 residues. V gave up 4 bases and J gave up 5 bases; unmatched junction bases: 20. Here the CDR3 reads CASSPGSFWTSGIAVETQYF. In DNA, the CDR3 is TGCGCCAGCAGCCCCGGTAGTTTCTGGACTAGCGGGATTGCGGTGGAGACCCAGTACTTC.